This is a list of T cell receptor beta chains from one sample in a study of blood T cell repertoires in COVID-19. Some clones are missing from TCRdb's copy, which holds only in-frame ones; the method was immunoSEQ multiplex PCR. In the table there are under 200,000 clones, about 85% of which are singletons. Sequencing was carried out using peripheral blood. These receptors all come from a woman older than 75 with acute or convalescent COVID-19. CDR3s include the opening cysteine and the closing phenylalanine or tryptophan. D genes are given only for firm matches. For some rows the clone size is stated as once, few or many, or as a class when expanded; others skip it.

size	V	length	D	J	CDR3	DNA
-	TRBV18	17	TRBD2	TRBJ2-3	CASSQGVSGGSSDTQYF	TGTGCCAGCTCACAAGGCGTTAGCGGGGGGTCCTCAGATACGCAGTATTTT
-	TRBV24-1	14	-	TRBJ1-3	CATRQGHSGNTIYF	TGTGCCACCAGACAGGGTCACTCTGGAAACACCATATATTTT
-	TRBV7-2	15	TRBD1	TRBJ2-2	CASSQIQGASGELFF	TGTGCCAGCAGCCAAATCCAGGGGGCATCCGGGGAGCTGTTTTTT
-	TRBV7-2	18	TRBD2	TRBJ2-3	CASSSGLVASGVADTQYF	TGTGCCAGCAGCTCTGGACTGGTGGCTAGCGGGGTGGCGGATACGCAGTATTTT
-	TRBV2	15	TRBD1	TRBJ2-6	CASNRGVTGANVLTF	TGTGCCAGCAACAGGGGGGTAACCGGGGCCAACGTCCTGACTTTC
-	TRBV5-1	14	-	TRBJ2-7	CASKEENPSNEQYF	TGCGCCAGCAAGGAGGAGAACCCCTCTAACGAGCAGTACTTC
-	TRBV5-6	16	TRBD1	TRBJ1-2	CASSFKTGTGVKGYTF	TGTGCCAGCAGCTTCAAAACCGGGACAGGGGTTAAAGGCTACACCTTC
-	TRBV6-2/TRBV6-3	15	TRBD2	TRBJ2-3	CASSLRLAGTDTQYF	TGTGCCAGCAGTCTTAGACTAGCGGGCACAGATACGCAGTATTTT
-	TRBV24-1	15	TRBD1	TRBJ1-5	CATSESTGGTQPQHF	TGTGCCACCAGTGAATCGACAGGGGGGACTCAGCCCCAGCATTTT
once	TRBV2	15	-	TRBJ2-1	CASWPGVRSYNEQFF	TGTGCCAGCTGGCCGGGGGTTCGCTCCTACAATGAGCAGTTCTTC
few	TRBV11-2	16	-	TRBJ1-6	CASSLYADSYNSPLHF	TGTGCCAGCAGCTTATATGCAGACTCCTATAATTCACCCCTCCACTTT
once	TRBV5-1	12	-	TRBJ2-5	CASYRGEETQYF	TGCGCCAGTTACCGGGGAGAAGAGACCCAGTACTTC
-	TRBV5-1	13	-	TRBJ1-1	CASSGGQNTEAFF	TGCGCCAGCAGCGGGGGACAGAACACTGAAGCTTTCTTT
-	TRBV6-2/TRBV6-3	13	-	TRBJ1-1	CASSYWGPTEAFF	TGTGCCAGCAGTTACTGGGGGCCAACTGAAGCTTTCTTT
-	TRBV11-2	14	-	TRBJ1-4	CASSRESYSEKLFF	TGTGCCAGCAGCCGGGAGAGCTATTCTGAAAAACTGTTTTTT
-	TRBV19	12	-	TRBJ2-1	CASTSGGGEQFF	TGTGCCAGTACTTCTGGGGGCGGTGAGCAGTTCTTC
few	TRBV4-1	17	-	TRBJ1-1	CASSQVPQGLSNTEAFF	TGCGCCAGCAGCCAAGTCCCCCAGGGTCTAAGTAACACTGAAGCTTTCTTT
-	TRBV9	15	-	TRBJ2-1	CASSVEGGPPLRQFF	TGTGCCAGCAGCGTAGAAGGAGGACCACCGCTAAGGCAGTTCTTC
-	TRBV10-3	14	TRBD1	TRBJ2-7	CAIRGGTGGPEQYF	TGTGCCATCCGGGGGGGGACAGGGGGTCCCGAGCAGTACTTC
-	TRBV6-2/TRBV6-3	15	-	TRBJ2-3	CASSYSLGVTDTQYF	TGTGCCAGCAGTTACTCGCTGGGAGTGACAGATACGCAGTATTTT
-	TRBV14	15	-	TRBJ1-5	CASSPIPGRGQPQHF	TGTGCCAGCAGCCCGATTCCGGGTCGGGGTCAGCCCCAGCATTTT
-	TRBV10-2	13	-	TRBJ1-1	CASWKGENTEAFF	TGCGCCAGTTGGAAGGGGGAGAACACTGAAGCTTTCTTT
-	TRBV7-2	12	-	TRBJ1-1	CASSYMNTEAFF	TGTGCCAGCAGCTATATGAACACTGAAGCTTTCTTT
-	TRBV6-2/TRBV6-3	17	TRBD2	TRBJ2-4	CASSRLPLAGRQNIQYF	TGTGCCAGCAGTCGGCTTCCGTTAGCGGGGAGACAAAACATTCAGTACTTC
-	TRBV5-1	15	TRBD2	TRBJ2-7	CASSSGLAGAGEQYF	TGCGCCAGCAGCTCAGGACTAGCGGGAGCCGGCGAGCAGTACTTC
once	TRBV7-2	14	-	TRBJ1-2	CASSLERQVAGYTF	TGTGCCAGCAGCTTAGAGCGGCAGGTGGCTGGCTACACCTTC
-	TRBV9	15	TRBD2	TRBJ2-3	CASSVAGTSADTQYF	TGTGCCAGCAGCGTAGCCGGGACTAGCGCAGATACGCAGTATTTT
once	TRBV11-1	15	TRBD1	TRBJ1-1	CASSLRQGAWTEAFF	TGTGCCAGCAGCCTAAGACAGGGGGCTTGGACTGAAGCTTTCTTT
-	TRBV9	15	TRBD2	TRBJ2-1	CASSVVASGTNEQFF	TGTGCCAGCAGCGTAGTGGCTAGCGGGACGAATGAGCAGTTCTTC
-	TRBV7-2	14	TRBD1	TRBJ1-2	CASSQQQGADGYTF	TGTGCCAGCAGCCAACAACAGGGGGCGGATGGCTACACCTTC
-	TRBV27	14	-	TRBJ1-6	CASTHQGRNSPLHF	TGTGCCAGCACCCATCAGGGGCGAAATTCACCCCTCCACTTT
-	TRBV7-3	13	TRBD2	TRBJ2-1	CASSLVAGGQQFF	TGTGCCAGCAGCTTAGTAGCGGGAGGCCAGCAGTTCTTC
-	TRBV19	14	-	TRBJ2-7	CASSRTGTAYEQYF	TGTGCCAGTAGTAGAACAGGGACGGCCTACGAGCAGTACTTC
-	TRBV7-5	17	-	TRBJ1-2	CARSNRSDREFNYGYTF	TGTGCCAGAAGCAACCGGTCTGACAGGGAGTTTAACTATGGCTACACCTTC
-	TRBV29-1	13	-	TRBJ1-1	CSSLGRLNTEAFF	TGCAGCTCCCTTGGCAGGCTGAACACTGAAGCTTTCTTT
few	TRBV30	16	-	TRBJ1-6	CAWRQRGSSYNSPLHF	TGTGCCTGGAGGCAACGGGGGAGCTCCTATAATTCACCCCTCCACTTT
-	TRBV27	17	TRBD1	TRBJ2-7	CASSLKLPGQFSYEQYF	TGTGCCAGCAGTTTAAAGCTCCCGGGACAGTTTTCCTACGAGCAGTACTTC
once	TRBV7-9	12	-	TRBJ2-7	CASSLAALEQYF	TGTGCCAGCAGCTTAGCAGCGCTCGAGCAGTACTTC
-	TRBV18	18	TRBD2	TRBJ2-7	CASSDLPPGGGRVYEQYF	TGTGCCAGCTCGGACCTACCGCCGGGAGGCGGGAGGGTGTACGAGCAGTACTTC
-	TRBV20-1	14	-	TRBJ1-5	CSASADSVNQPQHF	TGCAGTGCTAGTGCGGACAGCGTAAATCAGCCCCAGCATTTT
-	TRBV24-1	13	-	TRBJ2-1	CATSESEYNEQFF	TGTGCCACCAGTGAGTCGGAGTACAATGAGCAGTTCTTC
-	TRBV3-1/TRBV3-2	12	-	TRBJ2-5	CASTGVRETQYF	TGTGCCAGCACCGGGGTCCGGGAGACCCAGTACTTC
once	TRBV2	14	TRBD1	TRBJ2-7	CATSGDRVSYEQYF	TGTGCCACTAGTGGGGACAGGGTCTCCTACGAGCAGTACTTC
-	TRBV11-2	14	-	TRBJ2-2	CASSRPSGAGELFF	TGTGCCAGCAGTAGACCCAGCGGAGCCGGGGAGCTGTTTTTT
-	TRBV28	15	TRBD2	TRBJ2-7	CASSSSAGGRDEQYF	TGTGCCAGCAGTTCCTCAGCGGGAGGGAGGGACGAGCAGTACTTC
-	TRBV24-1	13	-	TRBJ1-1	CATSDSLRAEAFF	TGTGCCACCAGTGATTCACTACGCGCTGAAGCTTTCTTT
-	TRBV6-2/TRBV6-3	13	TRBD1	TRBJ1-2	CASSRGTAYGYTF	TGTGCCAGCAGCCGAGGGACAGCCTATGGCTACACCTTC
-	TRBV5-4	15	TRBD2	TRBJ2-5	CASSPSGSNQETQYF	TGTGCCAGCAGCCCGAGCGGGAGCAACCAAGAGACCCAGTACTTC
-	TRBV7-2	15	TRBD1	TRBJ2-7	CASSYDRDRTYEQYF	TGTGCCAGCAGCTACGACCGGGACAGAACCTACGAGCAGTACTTC
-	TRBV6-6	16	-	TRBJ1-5	CASSYVQGRSNQPQHF	TGTGCCAGCAGTTACGTCCAGGGCCGGAGCAATCAGCCCCAGCATTTT
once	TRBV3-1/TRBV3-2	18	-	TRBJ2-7	CASSQDRGPGERAYEQYF	TGTGCCAGCAGCCAAGATCGGGGACCGGGAGAAAGGGCCTACGAGCAGTACTTC
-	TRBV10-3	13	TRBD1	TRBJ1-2	CAISDPGQDGYTF	TGTGCCATCAGTGACCCAGGACAGGATGGCTACACCTTC
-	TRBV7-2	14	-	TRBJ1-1	CASSLGTANTEAFF	TGTGCCAGCAGCTTAGGAACAGCCAACACTGAAGCTTTCTTT
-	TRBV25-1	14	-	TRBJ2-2	CASSDLSNTGELFF	TGTGCCAGCAGTGATCTTTCGAACACCGGGGAGCTGTTTTTT
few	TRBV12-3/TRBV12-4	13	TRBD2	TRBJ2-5	CASNPAGDETQYF	TGTGCCAGCAATCCAGCGGGAGACGAGACCCAGTACTTC